These 7 T cell receptor beta chains were all obtained from the same sample, sequenced in a study of T cell repertoires in cytomegalovirus infection. TCRdb itself ran the reads through MiXCR, one entry per CDR3 protein. The table shows 310,000 or so distinct CDR3 sequences, with approximately 25% occurring only once. These receptors lack a known antigen. The material sequenced was cultured PBMCs, taken from culture after CMV antigen stimulation. The receptors come from a human donor in good health (CMV status not recorded). Some clones in this sample may be carry-over from other donors' samples.

This clonotype was recorded many times. The V call is TRBV7-8, the J call TRBJ1-3; D ambiguous. Looked up from germline, CDR1 is SGHVS and CDR2 is FQNEAQ. This CDR3 has 17 amino acids. V shed 2 bases and J shed 4 bases, with 18 bases lying between them. The CDR3 loop reads CASSLINRKDAGNTIYF. The CDR3 DNA follows: TGTGCCAGCAGCTTAATAAATCGGAAAGATGCGGGAAACACCATATATTTT.

This chain connects TRBV7-9 to TRBJ2-7, with 12 bases lining up with TRBD2. V was pared by 5 bases and J by 1 base, with 9 bases of the junction left unmatched. Germline V gives CDR1 SEHNR, CDR2 FQNEAQ (reference sequence). The CDR3 spans 17 residues. Here the CDR3 DNA reads TGTGCCAGCAGCGCCGCCGCGACTAGCGGGAGATCCTACGAGCAGTACTTC. Translation: CASSAAATSGRSYEQYF.

This clonotype occurred once. This rearrangement joins TRBV27 to TRBJ1-2; D remains unclear. The CDR3 is 11 amino acids. Deletions cut 5 bases from V and 6 bases from J, with 7 bases between. Per germline, CDR1 MNHEY and CDR2 SMNVEV (reference sequence). The CDR3 region is CASSAGNGYTF. In nucleotides, the CDR3 is TGTGCCAGCAGTGCGGGGAATGGCTACACCTTC.

This clonotype was seen a few times. The chain has TRBV19 and TRBJ1-1; the D gene is possibly TRBD1 (5 bases). The CDR3 contains 15 residues. The germline V gene encodes CDR1 LNHDA and CDR2 SQIVND (reference sequence). The V end lost 3 bases, the J end lost 2 bases, and 13 bases lay between the germline ends. The CDR3 loop is CASSIGGGRNTEAFF. CDR3 in DNA: TGTGCCAGTAGTATCGGGGGGGGACGTAACACTGAAGCTTTCTTT.

The rearrangement links TRBV7-9 to TRBJ2-1; 9 positions agree with TRBD2. Germline-derived CDR1 and CDR2 are SEHNR and FQNEAQ (reference sequence). There are 15 residues in the CDR3. The J segment lost 6 bases and the V segment lost 6 bases, leaving 9 bases of the junction unmatched. This CDR3 reads CASRFEREAGNEQFF. CDR3 bases: TGTGCCAGCAGGTTTGAGCGGGAGGCAGGCAATGAGCAGTTCTTC.

Ten or more counts support this clonotype. The rearrangement links TRBV6-5 to TRBJ2-2; TRBD2 agrees at 8 bases. V lost 2 bases to trimming and J lost 4 bases; unmatched junction nucleotides: 3. There are 15 residues in the CDR3. Germline-derived CDR1 and CDR2 are MNHEY and SVGAGI. CDR3 loop: CASSYRAGVTGELFF. The CDR3, as DNA: TGTGCCAGCAGTTACCGAGCGGGAGTCACCGGGGAGCTGTTTTTT.

The gene calls are TRBV5-1 and TRBJ2-5; 7 nucleotides line up with TRBD1. This CDR3 region has 14 residues. Trimming at V came to 4 bases and at J to 2 bases, leaving 5 bases not matched to a gene. Germline CDR1 SGHRS, CDR2 YFSETQ. Written as DNA, the CDR3 is TGCGCCAGCAGCCCAGACAGGGCTCAAGAGACCCAGTACTTC. Protein product: CASSPDRAQETQYF.